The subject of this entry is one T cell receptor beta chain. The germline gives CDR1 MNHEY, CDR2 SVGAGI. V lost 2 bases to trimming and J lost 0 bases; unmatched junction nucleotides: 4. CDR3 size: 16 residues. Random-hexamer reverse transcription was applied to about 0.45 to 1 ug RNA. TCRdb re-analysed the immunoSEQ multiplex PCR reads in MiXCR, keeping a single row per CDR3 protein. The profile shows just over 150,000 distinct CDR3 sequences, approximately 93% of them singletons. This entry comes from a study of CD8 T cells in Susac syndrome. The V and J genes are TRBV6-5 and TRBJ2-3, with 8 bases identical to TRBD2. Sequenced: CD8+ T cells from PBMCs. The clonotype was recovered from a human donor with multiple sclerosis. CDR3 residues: CASSYGPSGSTDTQYF. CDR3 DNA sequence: TGTGCCAGCAGTTACGGGCCTAGCGGGAGCACAGATACGCAGTATTTT.